This paragraph covers one T cell receptor beta chain sequence. Its antigen remains unidentified. Trimming took 2 bases from V and 2 from J; bases not matched to a gene: 3. The CDR3 runs to 15 residues. Germline lookup yields CDR1 MRHNA and CDR2 SNTAGT. The PCR used 60 Vbeta and 13 Jbeta primers. Using immunoSEQ multiplex PCR, the repertoire was profiled, and TCRdb retains in-frame clones only, with some absent. The data contain approximately 97,000 clones, about four fifths of them seen just once; the ten biggest clones take up under 4%. This record comes from a study of cytomegalovirus exposure and HLA in healthy donors. General study findings and limits: A list of approximately 160 TCR beta chains associated with cytomegalovirus was given. With high specificity and sensitivity, the classifier reportedly diagnosed cytomegalovirus status.

The chain employs TRBV6-4 and TRBJ2-5; 9 nucleotides agree with TRBD1. The sequence derives from a male donor in good health and CMV-seropositive. Specimen: PBMCs. The CDR3 is CASSDPTGGQETQYF. The CDR3 region has the DNA TGTGCCAGCAGTGACCCGACAGGGGGTCAAGAGACCCAGTACTTC.